These 9 T cell receptor beta chains were all obtained from the same sample, sequenced in a study of T cell repertoires in cytomegalovirus infection. Their recognized antigens are unknown. TCRdb re-called the reads through MiXCR, storing one row per CDR3 protein. This repertoire shows around 800,000 distinct CDR3 sequences, 32% found once; its top ten account for approximately 13%. This material consisted of cultured CD8+ T cells from PBMCs, taken from culture after CMV antigen stimulation. The receptors come from a human donor in good health (CMV status not recorded). Some clones in this sample may be carry-over from other donors' samples.

There are a few counts of this clonotype. The rearrangement links TRBV11-3 to TRBJ2-1, with TRBD2 identical over 7 bases. With 0 bases clipped from V and 4 bases from J, the junction kept 6 bases outside the gene matches. The length of the CDR3 is 16 residues. Germline loops: CDR1 SGHNT, CDR2 YENEEA. The CDR3 DNA reads TGTGCCAGCAGCTTAGATGGGGGGGGAGATTACAATGAGCAGTTCTTC. Amino acid sequence: CASSLDGGGDYNEQFF.

This clonotype was picked up many times. This rearrangement joins TRBV7-6 to TRBJ2-2; a possible D gene is TRBD1 (7 bases). The CDR3 sequence is 16 residues long. V was cut by 1 base and J by 4 bases, with 13 bases left in between. CDR1 and CDR2 from the germline V gene are SGHVS and FNYEAQ. The CDR3 DNA is TGTGCCAGCAGCTTAGGCCAGGGGGGCCTCACCGGGGAGCTGTTTTTT. Its protein is CASSLGQGGLTGELFF.

This clonotype was picked up a small number of times. The chain recombines TRBV27 with TRBJ2-6, with TRBD2 matching 8 bases. After removal of 8 bases from V and 0 bases from J, the junction contained 6 bases not matched to a gene. The germline CDR1 and CDR2 sequences are MNHEY and SMNVEV (reference sequence). The CDR3 spans 16 residues. CDR3: CASRAGGGSGANVLTF. DNA for the CDR3: TGTGCCAGCCGTGCGGGGGGAGGCTCTGGGGCCAACGTCCTGACTTTC. Together with reference TRBV27 and TRBJ2-6, the CDR3 gives the full variable domain: EAQVTQNPRYLITVTGKKLTVTCSQNMNHEYMSWYRQDPGLGLRQIYYSMNVEVTDKGDVPEGYKVSRKEKRNFPLILESPSPNQTSLYFCASRAGGGSGANVLTFGAGSRLTVL.

This clonotype occurred many times. V and J are TRBV6-9 and TRBJ1-1, with D uncertain. Germline lookup yields CDR1 MNHGY and CDR2 SVAAGI. This CDR3 contains 17 residues. Trimming left V 3 bases short and J 4 bases short, with 21 bases between. CDR3 DNA sequence: TGTGCCAGCAGTTACCCTTCCGCGACTGGATCGGGCACTGAAGCTTTCTTT. Its translation: CASSYPSATGSGTEAFF.

The chain uses TRBV12-3 or TRBV12-4 and TRBJ2-7; 10 nucleotides align to TRBD1. This CDR3 is built from 15 residues. V gave up 8 bases and J gave up 2 bases; unmatched junction bases: 9. The CDR3 spells CASLYSGTGAYEQYF. In DNA form, the CDR3 reads TGTGCCAGCCTCTACTCCGGGACAGGGGCCTACGAGCAGTACTTC.

The chain carries TRBV27 and TRBJ2-1, with 7 bases lining up with TRBD1. Germline V gene data show CDR1 as MNHEY and CDR2 as SMNVEV (reference sequence). The CDR3 covers 11 residues. J was trimmed by 8 bases and V by 10 bases; bases with no gene match: 5. The CDR3: CATVTGYEQFF. As DNA, the CDR3 is TGTGCCACAGTGACAGGGTATGAGCAGTTCTTC.

This clonotype was seen a few times. The rearrangement joins TRBV7-9 to TRBJ2-2, with TRBD1 matching 9 bases. V dropped 3 bases and J dropped 1; count of bases not matched to a gene: 3. The CDR3 runs 16 residues. Germline CDR1 is SEHNR and CDR2 is FQNEAQ (reference sequence). CDR3 DNA sequence: TGTGCCAGCAGCTTGCCGGGACAGGGGAACACCGGGGAGCTGTTTTTT. This sequence encodes CASSLPGQGNTGELFF.

With respect to this clonotype: This may be a read error, as it is one base from a much larger clone. This sequence joins TRBV12-3 or TRBV12-4 and TRBJ1-4; 9 bases are shared with TRBD1. This CDR3 contains 16 residues. Trimming at V came to 10 bases and at J to 7 bases, leaving 16 bases not matched to a gene. The CDR3 here is CANRSPGQGVGEKLFF. The CDR3 DNA reads TGTGCCAACAGGTCGCCGGGACAGGGAGTAGGTGAAAAACTGTTTTTT.

A few counts support this clonotype. The chain joins TRBV10-3 to TRBJ2-7; 8 positions agree with TRBD1. Germline V gives CDR1 ENHRY, CDR2 SYGVKD. CDR3 length equals 15 residues. With 6 bases clipped from V and 2 bases from J, the junction kept 9 bases outside the gene matches. DNA for the CDR3: TGTGCCATCAGAACCGGGACAGGTCCCACCTACGAGCAGTACTTC. Protein sequence: CAIRTGTGPTYEQYF.